A selection of T cell receptor beta chains follows, all from one sample in a study of OX40 agonist ivuxolimab in advanced cancers. The protocol was immunoSEQ multiplex PCR, while the TCRdb copy is restricted to in-frame clones and leaves out a portion. Of about 73,000 clones listed, 75% to 90% are singletons. The material was CD4+ or CD8+ T cells sorted from blood, obtained in a trial of the OX40 agonist ivuxolimab. All receptors derive from an adult with an advanced solid tumor such as melanoma, head and neck, liver or kidney cancer. Each CDR3 is given with its conserved first and last residue. A D gene is named only where the DNA matches it firmly. Clone sizes are given selectively: once, few, many, or a class where the clone is expanded.

v_call	j_call	d_call	clone_size	cdr3_aa	cdr3_nt
TRBV5-1	TRBJ1-1	TRBD1	NA	CASSLGQGVLNTEAFF	TGCGCCAGCAGCTTGGGACAGGGGGTGTTGAACACTGAAGCTTTCTTT
TRBV5-6	TRBJ2-4	NA	NA	CASSLDVQGNIQYF	TGTGCCAGCAGCTTGGACGTCCAGGGAAACATTCAGTACTTC
TRBV11-2	TRBJ2-5	NA	NA	CASSLQGVGETQYF	TGTGCCAGCAGCTTACAGGGCGTAGGGGAGACCCAGTACTTC
TRBV18	TRBJ1-1	TRBD1	NA	CASSLRTGDNTEAFF	TGTGCCAGCTCACTAAGGACAGGCGACAACACTGAAGCTTTCTTT
TRBV7-9	TRBJ1-2	NA	NA	CASSLARDTPQGYTF	TGTGCCAGCAGCTTAGCAAGGGACACGCCTCAGGGCTACACCTTC
TRBV5-1	TRBJ2-7	NA	NA	CASPEGLSYEQYF	TGCGCCAGCCCGGAGGGGCTGTCCTACGAGCAGTACTTC
TRBV19	TRBJ2-3	NA	NA	CASSITPPGRGTDTQYF	TGTGCCAGTAGTATAACGCCACCTGGGAGGGGGACAGATACGCAGTATTTT
TRBV29-1	TRBJ1-1	NA	NA	CSVYGQRLGTFF	TGCAGCGTGTACGGGCAGCGATTAGGGACTTTCTTT
TRBV29-1	TRBJ1-2	NA	NA	CSVEAPGQLYGYTF	TGCAGCGTTGAAGCCCCTGGACAGCTCTATGGCTACACCTTC
TRBV5-1	TRBJ2-1	NA	NA	CASSLVMGSYNEQFF	TGCGCCAGCAGCTTGGTAATGGGCTCCTACAATGAGCAGTTCTTC
TRBV27	TRBJ1-5	NA	NA	CASSSGAAGGSNQPQHF	TGTGCCAGCAGTTCTGGGGCGGCAGGTGGTAGCAATCAGCCCCAGCATTTT
TRBV7-9	TRBJ1-2	NA	NA	CASSQEVNYGYTF	TGTGCCAGCAGCCAGGAGGTGAACTATGGCTACACCTTC
TRBV6-1	TRBJ1-5	NA	NA	CASSPGDRFKPQHF	TGTGCCAGCAGCCCCGGGGACCGATTTAAGCCCCAGCATTTT
TRBV19	TRBJ2-5	NA	NA	CASSNRVLGGQETQYF	TGTGCCAGTAGTAACCGGGTTCTGGGAGGCCAAGAGACCCAGTACTTC
TRBV27	TRBJ2-5	NA	NA	CASSLSTITETQYF	TGTGCCAGCAGTTTATCGACTATCACAGAGACCCAGTACTTC
TRBV19	TRBJ2-5	TRBD1	NA	CASSIDGGTGHQETQYF	TGTGCCAGTAGTATAGACGGTGGGACAGGCCACCAAGAGACCCAGTACTTC
TRBV6-6	TRBJ2-5	TRBD2	NA	CASSLPTSGRETQYF	TGTGCCAGCAGTCTACCGACTAGCGGGAGAGAGACCCAGTACTTC
TRBV19	TRBJ2-5	NA	NA	CASSIRRGTGETQYF	TGTGCCAGTAGTATACGAAGGGGCACGGGGGAGACCCAGTACTTC
TRBV11-3	TRBJ1-3	TRBD1	NA	CASSGNRGAFGNTIYF	TGTGCCAGCAGCGGCAACAGGGGTGCCTTTGGAAACACCATATATTTT
TRBV11-2	TRBJ2-5	NA	NA	CASSLVASSETQYF	TGTGCCAGCAGCTTAGTGGCTAGCTCAGAGACCCAGTACTTC
TRBV7-8	TRBJ2-3	TRBD1	NA	CASSLGTGGASTDTQYF	TGTGCCAGCAGCTTAGGAACAGGGGGTGCTAGCACAGATACGCAGTATTTT
TRBV21-1	TRBJ2-3	NA	NA	CASSLKVPSTDTQYF	TGTGCCAGCAGCCTCAAAGTTCCTAGCACAGATACGCAGTATTTT
TRBV19	TRBJ2-1	TRBD2	once	CASRGLAGTSREQFF	TGTGCCAGTAGGGGACTAGCGGGAACGAGTCGGGAGCAGTTCTTC
TRBV5-1	TRBJ2-6	NA	NA	CASSLAGKSGANVLTF	TGCGCCAGCAGCTTGGCGGGGAAATCTGGGGCCAACGTCCTGACTTTC
TRBV11-3	TRBJ2-3	TRBD2	few	CASSWTTSGADTQYF	TGTGCCAGCAGCTGGACGACTAGCGGTGCAGATACGCAGTATTTT
TRBV6-1	TRBJ2-2	TRBD2	NA	CASSEAGGSGELFF	TGTGCCAGCAGTGAAGCCGGGGGGTCCGGGGAGCTGTTTTTT
TRBV2	TRBJ2-6	NA	NA	CASSAFLRTGANVLTF	TGTGCCAGCAGCGCCTTTCTCCGGACTGGGGCCAACGTCCTGACTTTC
TRBV5-4	TRBJ2-3	TRBD2	NA	CASSSSGGPSTDTQYF	TGTGCCAGCAGCTCTAGCGGGGGGCCTAGCACAGATACGCAGTATTTT
TRBV18	TRBJ1-5	NA	NA	CASSPLSNQPQHF	TGTGCCAGCTCACCTCTTAGCAATCAGCCCCAGCATTTT
TRBV7-9	TRBJ1-1	NA	few	CASSLAGPGPTEAFF	TGTGCCAGCAGCTTAGCCGGGCCGGGACCCACTGAAGCTTTCTTT
TRBV14	TRBJ2-1	NA	NA	CASSHIQGFSYNEQFF	TGTGCCAGCAGCCACATACAGGGCTTCTCCTACAATGAGCAGTTCTTC
TRBV29-1	TRBJ2-1	NA	NA	CSTYDNEQFF	TGCAGCACGTACGACAATGAGCAGTTCTTC
TRBV6-5	TRBJ1-1	NA	NA	CASNKGGGGAEAFF	TGTGCCAGCAACAAAGGGGGAGGGGGGGCTGAAGCTTTCTTT
TRBV5-1	TRBJ2-7	NA	once	CASSLASALYEQYF	TGCGCCAGCAGCTTGGCGAGCGCCCTCTACGAGCAGTACTTC
TRBV10-2	TRBJ2-5	NA	NA	CASSEPKVGQGYF	TGCGCCAGCAGTGAGCCGAAGGTCGGCCAAGGGTACTTC
TRBV11-3	TRBJ1-2	NA	NA	CASSANIGSYGYTF	TGTGCCAGCAGCGCTAACATCGGGAGCTATGGCTACACCTTC
TRBV28	TRBJ2-7	NA	NA	CASSLRRAYTYEQYF	TGTGCCAGCAGTTTAAGACGGGCCTATACCTACGAGCAGTACTTC
TRBV2	TRBJ1-1	TRBD1	NA	CASSGGQVNTEAFF	TGTGCCAGCAGCGGGGGACAGGTGAACACTGAAGCTTTCTTT
TRBV29-1	TRBJ2-7	NA	NA	CSVGPAFAYEQYF	TGCAGCGTGGGACCAGCCTTTGCCTACGAGCAGTACTTC
TRBV5-8	TRBJ2-1	TRBD2	once	CASSGGLREGNEQFF	TGTGCCAGCAGCGGGGGGCTGCGGGAGGGCAATGAGCAGTTCTTC
TRBV5-4	TRBJ2-3	TRBD2	once	CASSLDGGSGTDTQYF	TGTGCCAGCAGCTTGGATGGCGGGAGTGGCACAGATACGCAGTATTTT
TRBV7-9	TRBJ2-6	TRBD1	once	CASSRTGKAGANVLTF	TGTGCCAGCAGCAGGACAGGGAAGGCTGGGGCCAACGTCCTGACTTTC
TRBV11-2	TRBJ2-5	NA	NA	CASSLGPTLSQETQYF	TGTGCCAGCAGCTTAGGCCCCACCCTATCTCAAGAGACCCAGTACTTC
TRBV5-4	TRBJ2-1	TRBD2	NA	CASSEGLALYNEQFF	TGTGCCAGCAGCGAGGGACTAGCGCTTTACAATGAGCAGTTCTTC
TRBV2	TRBJ2-1	NA	NA	CASSEDRVGGSYNEQFF	TGTGCCAGCAGTGAAGACCGTGTGGGGGGCTCCTACAATGAGCAGTTCTTC
TRBV6-6	TRBJ1-6	NA	NA	CASSTQGISPLHF	TGTGCCAGCAGTACCCAAGGGATTTCACCCCTCCACTTT
TRBV29-1	TRBJ2-1	TRBD2	NA	CSVRIGLAGGYNEQFF	TGCAGCGTCCGCATTGGATTAGCGGGAGGGTACAATGAGCAGTTCTTC
TRBV5-1	TRBJ1-3	NA	few	CASSLLSTGNSGNTIYF	TGCGCCAGCAGCTTGCTATCGACCGGGAACTCTGGAAACACCATATATTTT
TRBV6-5	TRBJ2-5	NA	NA	CASSPRAAAWETQYF	TGTGCCAGCAGTCCCCGGGCCGCGGCGTGGGAGACCCAGTACTTC
TRBV9	TRBJ2-1	NA	NA	CASSARIGPAITEQFF	TGTGCCAGCAGCGCAAGGATAGGGCCAGCGATCACGGAGCAGTTCTTC